This T cell receptor beta chain is from a study of OX40 agonist ivuxolimab in advanced cancers. Across the study: Head and neck, renal cell, melanoma or hepatocellular carcinoma were the cancers that dose-escalation patients had. Participants, 82.7% male, averaged roughly 59 years of age, ranging from about 23 to 80. Whole-study results and caveats: Normalized expansion of T-cell clones was also low for some nonresponders.

The germline V gene has CDR1 LGHNT and CDR2 FRNRAP. The CDR3 spans 11 residues. V lost 3 bases and J lost 6, with 6 bases in between. Comments on this clone: What it recognizes is unknown.

Data came from immunoSEQ multiplex PCR; TCRdb stores just in-frame clones and leaves some out. The sample lists about 62,000 clones; around 74% were seen once. Sampling times: baseline, cycle 4 day 1, cycle 7 day 1. The chain couples TRBV12-5 to TRBJ2-7; D unresolved. The source is an adult with an advanced solid tumor such as melanoma, head and neck, liver or kidney cancer. This material consisted of CD4+ or CD8+ T cells sorted from blood, taken in a trial of the OX40 agonist ivuxolimab. The CDR3 coding sequence is TGTGCTAGTGGTTTTGGGCGCGAGCAGTACTTC. This codes for CASGFGREQYF.